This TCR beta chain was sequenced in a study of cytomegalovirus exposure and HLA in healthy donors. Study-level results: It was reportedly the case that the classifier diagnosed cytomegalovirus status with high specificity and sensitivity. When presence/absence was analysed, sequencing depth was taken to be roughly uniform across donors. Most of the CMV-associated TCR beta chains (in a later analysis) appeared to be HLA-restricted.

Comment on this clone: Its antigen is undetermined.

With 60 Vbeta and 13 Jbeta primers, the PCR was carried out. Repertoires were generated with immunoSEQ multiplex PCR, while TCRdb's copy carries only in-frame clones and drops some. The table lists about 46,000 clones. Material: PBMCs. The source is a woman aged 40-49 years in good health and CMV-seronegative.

The CDR3 DNA reads TGTGCCAGCAGTCCCCAGGGGGAAACAGATACGCAGTATTTT. Translated, it gives CASSPQGETDTQYF. The rearrangement joins TRBV6-4 to TRBJ2-3; 7 positions agree with TRBD1. This CDR3 contains 14 residues. V lost 5 bases, J lost 3 bases, and 5 bases stayed unmatched. Germline-derived CDR1 and CDR2 are MRHNA and SNTAGT.